The rows below give T cell receptor beta chains drawn from one sample of a study of early T cells in non-severe SARS-CoV-2 infection. One entry per CDR3 protein, called by TCRdb with MiXCR from the 5' RACE reads. The sample lists about 76,000 distinct CDR3 sequences; roughly 12% were seen once. The sample taken for sequencing was whole blood. The receptors stem from an adult who was a healthcare worker with PCR-confirmed SARS-CoV-2 infection or an uninfected control (not recorded which). CDR3s include the opening cysteine and the closing phenylalanine or tryptophan. A D gene is named only where the DNA matches it firmly. Clone size, where shown, is once, few, many, or a class for clones that have expanded.

j_call v_call clone_size d_call cdr3_aa cdr3_nt
TRBJ2-7 TRBV20-1 . . CSARDLATYEQYF TGCAGTGCTAGAGATTTGGCTACTTACGAGCAGTACTTC
TRBJ2-7 TRBV6-5 . TRBD2 CASSYVPGTSGIRGDFYEQYF TGTGCCAGCAGTTACGTACCCGGGACTAGCGGGATCCGGGGAGATTTTTACGAGCAGTACTTC
TRBJ1-2 TRBV4-1 . . CASSQGSGLYGYTF TGCGCCAGCAGCCAAGGGAGTGGGCTCTATGGCTACACCTTC
TRBJ2-7 TRBV5-1 . . CASSLVKAGAAYEQYF TGCGCCAGCAGCTTGGTTAAGGCGGGGGCGGCCTACGAGCAGTACTTC
TRBJ2-1 TRBV10-3 . . CAISELAVQVGEQFF TGTGCCATCAGTGAGTTAGCGGTCCAAGTGGGTGAGCAGTTCTTC
TRBJ2-5 TRBV29-1 . TRBD2 CSVDPGLAGETQYF TGCAGCGTTGATCCAGGACTAGCGGGGGAGACCCAGTACTTC
TRBJ2-3 TRBV20-1 many . CSARVNRATDTQYF TGCAGTGCTAGAGTTAACAGGGCTACAGATACGCAGTATTTT
TRBJ1-2 TRBV18 few TRBD1 CASSLGQSSGYTF TGTGCCAGCTCACTGGGACAGTCTTCTGGCTACACCTTC
TRBJ1-1 TRBV5-1 many TRBD1 CASRLAGGKGRRNTEAFF TGCGCCAGCAGATTGGCAGGGGGCAAAGGGAGAAGGAACACTGAAGCTTTCTTT
TRBJ2-3 TRBV28 few . CASSPPGQSTDTQYF TGTGCCAGCAGTCCACCGGGACAAAGCACAGATACGCAGTATTTT
TRBJ2-3 TRBV4-1 many TRBD2 CASSQSTSGYTQYF TGCGCCAGCAGCCAATCGACTAGCGGCTATACGCAGTATTTT
TRBJ2-3 TRBV20-1 . TRBD1 CSAIVIGAGGADTQYF TGCAGTGCGATAGTGATCGGGGCAGGGGGCGCTGATACGCAGTATTTT
TRBJ2-3 TRBV6-6 few TRBD1 CASSSPGQLNKHPTDTQYF TGTGCCAGCAGTTCCCCGGGACAGCTTAATAAACACCCCACAGATACGCAGTATTTT
TRBJ1-1 TRBV28 . . CASSLWDQLSSEAFF TGTGCCAGCAGTTTATGGGACCAATTATCTTCTGAAGCTTTCTTT
TRBJ2-1 TRBV6-1 few TRBD2 CASSSGEQFF TGTGCCAGCAGTAGCGGGGAACAGTTCTTC
TRBJ1-5 TRBV18 . . CASSPEQGQPQHF TGTGCCAGCTCACCGGAACAGGGTCAGCCCCAGCATTTT
TRBJ1-4 TRBV5-6 . . CASSWGMNNEKLFF TGTGCCAGCAGCTGGGGCATGAACAATGAAAAACTGTTTTTT
TRBJ2-2 TRBV11-2 many . CASSFLIQAANTGELFF TGTGCCAGCAGCTTCTTAATTCAGGCAGCGAACACCGGGGAGCTGTTTTTT
TRBJ1-1 TRBV30 . TRBD1 CAWSVWTGRGNTEAFF TGTGCCTGGAGTGTCTGGACAGGGCGAGGGAACACTGAAGCTTTCTTT
TRBJ2-1 TRBV24-1 . . CATSDFADGHNEQFF TGTGCCACCAGTGATTTCGCAGATGGCCACAATGAGCAGTTCTTC
TRBJ2-3 TRBV7-2 . . CASSPFTDTQYF TGTGCCAGCAGCCCATTCACAGATACGCAGTATTTT
TRBJ1-2 TRBV7-9 many TRBD1 CASSYGTGGRSGYTF TGTGCCAGCAGCTATGGGACAGGGGGCCGTAGTGGCTACACCTTC
TRBJ2-6 TRBV28 few . CASYPWRGGANVLTF TGTGCCAGCTACCCATGGAGAGGTGGGGCCAACGTCCTGACTTTC
TRBJ1-1 TRBV10-3 many . CAIRDTGRVGTEAFF TGTGCCATCAGAGACACAGGGAGGGTCGGCACTGAAGCTTTCTTT
TRBJ1-1 TRBV6-1 many . CASIPVLGYTEAFF TGTGCCAGCATCCCGGTCCTTGGGTACACTGAAGCTTTCTTT
TRBJ1-6 TRBV7-8 few TRBD1 CASSSDRGLALDNSPLHF TGTGCCAGCAGCTCGGACAGGGGGCTCGCTTTGGATAATTCACCCCTCCACTTT
TRBJ1-5 TRBV20-1 . . CSARKQGYQPQHF TGCAGTGCTAGAAAACAGGGTTACCAGCCCCAGCATTTT
TRBJ2-1 TRBV9 few . CASSDRDAYNEQFF TGTGCCAGCAGCGACCGGGACGCGTACAATGAGCAGTTCTTC